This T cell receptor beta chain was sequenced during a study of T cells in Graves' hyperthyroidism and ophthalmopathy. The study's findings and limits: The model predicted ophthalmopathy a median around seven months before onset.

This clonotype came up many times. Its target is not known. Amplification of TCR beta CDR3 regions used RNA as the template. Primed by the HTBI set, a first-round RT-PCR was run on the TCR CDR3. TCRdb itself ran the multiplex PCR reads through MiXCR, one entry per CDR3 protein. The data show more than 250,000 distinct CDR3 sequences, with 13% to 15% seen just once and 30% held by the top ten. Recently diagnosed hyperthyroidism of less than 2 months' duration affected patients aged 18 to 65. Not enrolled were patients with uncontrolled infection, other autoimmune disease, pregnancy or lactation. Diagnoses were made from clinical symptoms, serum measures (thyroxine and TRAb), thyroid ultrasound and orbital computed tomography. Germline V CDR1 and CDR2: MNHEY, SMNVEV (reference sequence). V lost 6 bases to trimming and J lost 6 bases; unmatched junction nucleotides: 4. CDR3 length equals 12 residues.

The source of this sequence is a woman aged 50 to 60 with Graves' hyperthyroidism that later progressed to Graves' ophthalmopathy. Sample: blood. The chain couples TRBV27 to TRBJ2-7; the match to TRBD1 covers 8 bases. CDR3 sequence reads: CASSWTGIEQYF. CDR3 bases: TGTGCCAGCAGCTGGACAGGGATCGAGCAGTACTTC.